This T cell receptor beta chain was sequenced in a study of T cell responses to AZD1222 COVID-19 vaccine. About the study: Second-dose timings of about 4 or about 12 weeks were pooled.

Clones were sequenced by immunoSEQ multiplex PCR, and TCRdb holds only the in-frame ones, with some missing. The sample lists fewer than 150,000 clones, about nine tenths occurring once. As for this clone: Its antigen is as yet unknown.

From germline, CDR1 is MNHEY and CDR2 SVGAGI. V shed 6 bases, J shed 6 bases, and the junction held 7 bases outside the gene matches. The CDR3 totals 14 residues. Notes on the study in general: There were mostly white British donors and more females than males, and clonal diversity was possibly underestimated. No repertoire was sampled before or during the peak T cell response, only after it.

The TCR sequence derives from an adult in good health. Sequenced here: peripheral blood, sampled on day 0 of AZD1222 vaccination. The rearrangement uses TRBV6-5 and TRBJ1-5; 8 positions match TRBD1. The CDR3, as DNA: TGTGCCAGCAGCTCCACTGACAGGGGTCAGCCCCAGCATTTT. Its translation is CASSSTDRGQPQHF.